This T cell receptor (beta chain) was found in a study of Ad26.COV2.S vaccination and SARS-CoV-2 variants. As for the study in general: The trial was COV1001 and the donor's arm was Ad26.COV2.S. Intramuscularly, Ad26.COV2.S was given either once or twice, 56 days apart.

CDR3 size: 14 residues. V was pared by 4 bases and J by 0 bases, with 9 bases between. CDR1 MNHEY and CDR2 SVGEGT come from the germline V gene. Treatment given: 19 received Ad26.COV2.S at low or high dose, single or two shots; about 5 received placebo; per-sample allocation not given. Each sample was drawn 63 days after the first injection (of vaccine or placebo). Ad26 vector vaccine expressed Wuhan-strain SARS-CoV-2 spike. Worth noting for this clone: Its antigen is still unknown.

TCRdb's table, derived via immunoSEQ multiplex PCR, lists solely in-frame clones and lacks some. The sample contains approximately 420,000 clones, 70% to 90% of which appear only once. Broader study findings: Post-vaccination spike-specific CD8+ and CD4+ T cell responses reportedly had substantial breadth.

This receptor was obtained from a person between 18 and 65 years old who received the Ad26.COV2.S COVID-19 vaccine or a placebo. The specimen was peripheral blood, collected in a trial of Ad26.COV2.S vaccine versus placebo. V is TRBV6-2 or TRBV6-3 and J is TRBJ1-1, with D tentatively TRBD1 (6 bases). Here the CDR3 DNA reads TGTGCCAGCAGTTCAGGGGAACTGAACACTGAAGCTTTCTTT. This encodes CASSSGELNTEAFF.